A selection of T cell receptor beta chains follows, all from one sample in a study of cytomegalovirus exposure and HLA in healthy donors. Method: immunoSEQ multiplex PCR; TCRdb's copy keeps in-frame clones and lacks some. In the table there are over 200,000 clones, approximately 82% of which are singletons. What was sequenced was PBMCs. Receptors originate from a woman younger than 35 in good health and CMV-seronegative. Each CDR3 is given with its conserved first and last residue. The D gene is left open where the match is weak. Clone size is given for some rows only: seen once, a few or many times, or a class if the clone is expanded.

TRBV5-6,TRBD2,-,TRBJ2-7,TGTGCCAGCAGCCATCCGACTAGCGGCTACGAGCAGTACTTC,CASSHPTSGYEQYF
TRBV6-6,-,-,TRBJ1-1,TGTGCCAGCAGTTACTCCGCCAACACTGAAGCTTTCTTT,CASSYSANTEAFF
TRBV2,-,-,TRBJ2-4,TGTGCCAGCAGTTGGGAGGATTTGAACATTCAGTACTTC,CASSWEDLNIQYF
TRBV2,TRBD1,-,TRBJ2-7,TGTGCCAGCAGTTTTGAACGGACAGGCCTCTTAGCCGAGCAGTACTTC,CASSFERTGLLAEQYF
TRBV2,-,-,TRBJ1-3,TGTGCCAGCAGTAGGATAGGGGGAGTTGGAAACACCATATATTTT,CASSRIGGVGNTIYF
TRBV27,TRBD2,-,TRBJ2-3,TGTGCCAGCAGTTTTTGGTCTAGCGGGGTTAGCACAGATACGCAGTATTTT,CASSFWSSGVSTDTQYF
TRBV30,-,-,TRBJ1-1,TGTGCCTGGAGTCCCACAGGTCGGGTGGTCAGTACTGAAGCTTTCTTT,CAWSPTGRVVSTEAFF
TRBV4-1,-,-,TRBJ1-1,TGCGCCAGCAGCCAAAAAAGACGAGCAGCTTTCTTT,CASSQKRRAAFF
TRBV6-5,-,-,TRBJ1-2,TGTGCCAGCAGCCGGGGGGGGCCGAACTATGGCTACACCTTC,CASSRGGPNYGYTF
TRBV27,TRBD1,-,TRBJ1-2,TGTGCCAGCAGTTTATTCGCGGACAGGGGCCGGTTGGGCTATGGCTACACCTTC,CASSLFADRGRLGYGYTF
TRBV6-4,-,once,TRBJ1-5,TGTGCCGCGAGTGGGAGGAATGGGGATCAGCCCCAGCATTTT,CAASGRNGDQPQHF
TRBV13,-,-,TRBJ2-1,TGTGCCAGCAGCTTATCCCCGGGAGCGGCTGGTGAGCAGTTCTTC,CASSLSPGAAGEQFF
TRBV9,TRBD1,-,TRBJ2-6,TGTGCCTCCGGCCCTCGGACAGGCGTGGACGTCCTGACTTTC,CASGPRTGVDVLTF
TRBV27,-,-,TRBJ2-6,TGTGCCAGCAGTCCCCTCGGCTCTGGGGCCAACGTCCTGACTTTC,CASSPLGSGANVLTF
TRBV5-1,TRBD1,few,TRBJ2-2,TGCGCCAGCAGCTTCAGGACAGGGGGGGTAAACACCGGGGAGCTGTTTTTT,CASSFRTGGVNTGELFF
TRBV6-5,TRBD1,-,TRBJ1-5,TGTGCCAGCACGACAGGGTTCAATCAGCCCCAGCATTTT,CASTTGFNQPQHF
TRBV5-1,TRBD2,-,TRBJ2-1,TGCGCCAGCAGCGAGGGGAGGGCCTACAATGAGCAGTTCTTC,CASSEGRAYNEQFF
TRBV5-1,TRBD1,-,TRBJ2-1,TGCGCCAGCAGCTTGGTACCGGGACAGGGTGATGAGCAGTTCTTC,CASSLVPGQGDEQFF
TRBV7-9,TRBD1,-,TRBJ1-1,TGTGCCAGCAGCTGGACAGGGATCGGTGAAGCTTTCTTT,CASSWTGIGEAFF
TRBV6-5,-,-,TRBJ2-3,TGTGCCAGCACCACCCAGGCAGACACAGATACGCAGTATTTT,CASTTQADTDTQYF
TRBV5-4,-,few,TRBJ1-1,TGTGCCAGCAGCCCGAGGGTGAACACTGAAGCTTTCTTT,CASSPRVNTEAFF
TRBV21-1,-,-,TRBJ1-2,TGTGCCAGCAGCAAAGAGACAGGGATTAGGGTACACTATGGCTACACCTTC,CASSKETGIRVHYGYTF
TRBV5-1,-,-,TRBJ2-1,TGCGCCAGCAGCGCCGGGACTGCTTTCTCCTACAATGAGCAGTTCTTC,CASSAGTAFSYNEQFF
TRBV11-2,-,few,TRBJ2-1,TGTGCCAGCAGCTTAGTCAGTATCGATGAGCAGTTCTTC,CASSLVSIDEQFF
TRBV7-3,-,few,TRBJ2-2,TGTGCCAGCAGCCAAGGGCAGGGGGGCTGGGAGCTGTTTTTT,CASSQGQGGWELFF
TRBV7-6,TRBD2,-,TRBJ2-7,TGTGCCAGCAGCTTAGGAGGGCTAGCGGGAGAACGGTACTTC,CASSLGGLAGERYF
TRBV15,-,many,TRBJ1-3,TGTGCCACCAGCAGGGGAGGGGGGCCCTCTGGAAACACCATATATTTT,CATSRGGGPSGNTIYF
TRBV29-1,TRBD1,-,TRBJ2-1,TGCAGCGTTGCGGGACAGGGGGTCAATGAGCAGTTCTTC,CSVAGQGVNEQFF
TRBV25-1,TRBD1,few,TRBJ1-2,TGTGCCAGCAGTGAGTTTGACAGGGTCTATGGCTACACCTTC,CASSEFDRVYGYTF
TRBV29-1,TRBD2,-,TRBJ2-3,TGCAGCGGGTGGGGACTAGCGGGAACAGATACGCAGTATTTT,CSGWGLAGTDTQYF
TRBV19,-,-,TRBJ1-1,TGTGCCAGTAGTCCACAGGGATCTGAAGCTTTCTTT,CASSPQGSEAFF
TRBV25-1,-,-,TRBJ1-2,TGTGCCAGCAGTGGGGGTAGATCTAACTATGGCTACACCTTC,CASSGGRSNYGYTF
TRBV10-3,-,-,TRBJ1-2,TGTGCCATCAGCCCAGCCGAGGGCAACTATGGCTACACCTTC,CAISPAEGNYGYTF
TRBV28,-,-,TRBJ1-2,TGTGCCAGCAGTCCCGGAGGACGGTTCGCTAACTATGGCTACACCTTC,CASSPGGRFANYGYTF
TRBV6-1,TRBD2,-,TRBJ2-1,TGTGCCAGCAGAGGACTAGCGAGAAACAATGAGCAGTTCTTC,CASRGLARNNEQFF
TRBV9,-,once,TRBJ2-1,TGTGCCAGCAGCTCATCTAGCCACAATGAGCAGTTCTTC,CASSSSSHNEQFF
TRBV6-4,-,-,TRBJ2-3,TGTGCCAGCAGTGACTTGCGGTCCGATACGCAGTATTTT,CASSDLRSDTQYF
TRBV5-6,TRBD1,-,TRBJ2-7,TGTGCCAGCAGCACTCGTCTGACAGGGCGTGGCGAGCAGTACTTC,CASSTRLTGRGEQYF
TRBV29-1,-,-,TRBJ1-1,TGCAGCGTCGCGGGACGGATGAACACTGAAGCTTTCTTT,CSVAGRMNTEAFF
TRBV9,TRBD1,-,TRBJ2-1,TGTGCCAGCAGCGAAAGGACAGGGGGCAATGAGCAGTTCTTC,CASSERTGGNEQFF
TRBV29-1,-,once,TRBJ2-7,TGCAGCGTTGATACTTTGGTAGGAGCGCTGGACTACGAGCAGTACTTC,CSVDTLVGALDYEQYF
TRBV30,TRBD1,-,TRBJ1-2,TGTGCCTGGAACAGGGGCGGTGGCTACACCTTC,CAWNRGGGYTF
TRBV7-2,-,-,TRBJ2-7,TGTGCCAGCAGCTTAGGGCCCCAGAGAACGTACGAGCAGTACTTC,CASSLGPQRTYEQYF